Below are 25 T cell receptor beta chains sequenced from a single sample in a study of blood T cell repertoires in COVID-19. Generated by immunoSEQ multiplex PCR, the TCRdb table keeps only in-frame clones and is missing some. The sample holds roughly 150,000 clones, over 75% seen once. The sample taken for sequencing was PBMCs or T cells enriched from blood (not recorded which). These receptors were taken from a man aged 40-55 years who had recovered from COVID-19.

The rearrangement joins TRBV18 to TRBJ1-5; D unclear. The length of the CDR3 is 13 residues. Trimming removed 6 bases from V and 4 bases from J, with 10 bases in between. Per the germline V gene, CDR1 is KGHSH and CDR2 is LQKENI. The CDR3 region is CASSNIENQPQHF. CDR3 DNA sequence: TGTGCCAGCTCCAATATTGAGAATCAGCCCCAGCATTTT.

The chain uses TRBV6-4 and TRBJ2-7, with D possibly TRBD2 on 6 matching bases. The V gene's germline CDR1 is MRHNA and CDR2 SNTAGT. Deletions cut 10 bases from V and 9 bases from J, with 19 bases between. This CDR3 region has 12 residues. The CDR3 loop is CANPDSRRGQYV. The CDR3, as DNA: TGTGCCAACCCTGACTCTAGGCGGGGGCAGTACGTC.

The V gene is TRBV20-1, the J gene TRBJ2-1; D call uncertain. This CDR3 contains 11 residues. Germline CDR1 DFQATT, CDR2 SNEGSKA (reference sequence). The V and J ends lost 6 bases and 6 bases respectively, with 9 bases between them. For the CDR3, the DNA is TGCAGTGCAGCGTGGAGCAATGAGCAGTTCTTC. This codes for CSAAWSNEQFF.

This chain links TRBV18 with TRBJ2-1, with a possible D match to TRBD2 (6 bases). The CDR3 is 13 amino acids. V lost 2 bases and J 10 bases, leaving 12 bases between the germline ends. Germline V gene sequence: CDR1 KGHSH, CDR2 LQKENI. This chain's CDR3 is CASSPGTSSEQFF. In nucleotides, the CDR3 is TGTGCCAGCTCACCAGGGACTTCCTCCGAGCAGTTCTTC.

The CDR3 DNA reads TGTGCCTGGAGTGCGACAGGGTTTGGCTACACCTTC. Translation: CAWSATGFGYTF. V gene TRBV30 combines with J gene TRBJ1-2; 7 bases are a match to TRBD1. After removal of 1 base from V and 7 bases from J, the junction contained 3 bases not matched to a gene. CDR1 GTSNPN and CDR2 SVGIG come from the germline V gene (reference sequence). This CDR3 spans 12 amino acids.

The V call is TRBV5-1, the J call TRBJ2-1; no clear D gene. Trimming shortened V by 0 bases and J by 8 bases, and 9 bases separated the two germline ends. The CDR3 consists of 13 residues. Germline CDR1 SGHRS, CDR2 YFSETQ. CDR3 sequence reads: CASSLVPGDEQFF. As DNA, the CDR3 is TGCGCCAGCAGCTTGGTTCCCGGAGATGAGCAGTTCTTC.

The chain is built from TRBV5-6 and TRBJ1-5; possibly TRBD1 for D (6 bases). Per germline, CDR1 SGHDT and CDR2 YYEEEE. Trimming pared 3 bases from V and 4 bases from J, leaving 11 bases between. The CDR3 is 14 amino acids. CDR3 nucleotide sequence: TGTGCCAGCAGCTCCACAGGGTCAAATCAGCCCCAGCATTTT. Residues: CASSSTGSNQPQHF.

The rearrangement uses TRBV11-3 and TRBJ2-2; 11 nucleotides line up with TRBD2. The junction had 13 bases not matched to a gene; V was cut back by 6 bases and J by 4 bases. Germline lookup yields CDR1 SGHNT and CDR2 YENEEA. The CDR3 sequence is 18 residues long. CDR3 region: CASSKVTIAGGSTGELFF. In DNA, the CDR3 is TGTGCCAGCAGTAAGGTAACAATAGCGGGGGGGTCCACCGGGGAGCTGTTTTTT.

Remarks on this clone: Compared with germline, one end of the junction differs, possibly owing to a read error. The rearrangement joins TRBV12-3 or TRBV12-4 to TRBJ2-3; 12 bases are a match to TRBD2. The CDR3 runs 11 residues. The CDR3 spells CASSLGTSGHF. In DNA, the CDR3 is TGTGCCAGCAGTCTCGGGACTAGCGGGCACTTT.

The chain has TRBV6-1 and TRBJ2-7; a possible D gene is TRBD1 (6 bases). In germline, CDR1 is MNHNS, CDR2 SASEGT. V gave up 1 base and J gave up 6 bases, with 10 bases separating them. CDR3 size: 13 residues. CDR3 bases: TGTGCCAGCAGTGAAGTTCAGGGGCGCGAGCAGTACGTC. This translates into CASSEVQGREQYV.

The V and J genes are TRBV4-1 and TRBJ2-3, with 12 positions matching TRBD2. This CDR3 has 20 amino acids. Germline lookup yields CDR1 MGHRA and CDR2 YSYEKL. V lost 3 bases and J lost 0; bases outside the gene matches: 13. CDR3 in amino acids: CASSHTLTSGGPTSTDTQYF. The CDR3 nucleotides read TGCGCCAGCAGCCATACCCTGACTAGCGGGGGCCCTACTAGCACAGATACGCAGTATTTT.

CDR3 in DNA: TGCGCCAGCAGTTCCGGGGGAGAGACCCAGTACTTC. Translation gives CASSSGGETQYF. The gene calls are TRBV10-2 and TRBJ2-5, with D possibly TRBD2 on 6 matching bases. Germline CDR1 and CDR2: WSHSY and SAAADI. The CDR3 runs to 12 residues. Trimming took off 5 bases at V and 4 bases at J, with 8 bases between the two ends.

This chain links TRBV10-3 with TRBJ2-2, with TRBD2 matching 10 bases. V lost 10 bases and J lost 6; bases outside the gene matches: 8. The CDR3 consists of 14 residues. The V gene's germline CDR1 is ENHRY and CDR2 SYGVKD. The CDR3 region has the DNA TGTGCCACCGAAGCGGGGGGGGCGGCCGGGGAGCTGTTTTTT. This codes for CATEAGGAAGELFF.

The chain employs TRBV30 and TRBJ1-2, with 7 bases matching TRBD1. Germline V gene data show CDR1 as GTSNPN and CDR2 as SVGIG (reference sequence). This CDR3 spans 14 amino acids. Unmatched junction bases numbered 10, after V lost 5 bases and J lost 4 bases. CDR3 protein: CAWAEDTGAYGYTF. The DNA of the CDR3 is TGTGCCTGGGCCGAAGATACAGGGGCCTATGGCTACACCTTC.

This chain joins TRBV4-1 and TRBJ1-2, with D possibly being TRBD1 (6 bases). The germline gives CDR1 MGHRA, CDR2 YSYEKL. This CDR3 is built from 13 residues. Trimming stripped 4 bases from V and 8 bases from J, with 14 bases between. DNA for the CDR3: TGCGCCAGCAGCCCCCCAGGGGCGTTGGGCTACACCTTC. Translating it yields CASSPPGALGYTF.

CDR3 region: CATSDSGDGYTF. The CDR3 region has the DNA TGTGCCACCAGTGACTCTGGAGATGGCTACACCTTC. The J gene is TRBJ1-2, the V gene TRBV24-1; D is unresolved. Trimming removed 4 bases at V and 6 bases at J, with 8 bases between. This CDR3 is built from 12 residues. The germline CDR1 and CDR2 sequences are KGHDR and SFDVKD.

This clone has just a few counts. The junction and the germline gene differ at one end; a read error may be behind it. The chain carries TRBV19 and TRBJ1-1; TRBD1 aligns across 11 bases. Germline values: CDR1 LNHDA, CDR2 SQIVND (reference sequence). CDR3 length: 14 residues. This chain's CDR3 is CASSVPGQGGSRGF. The CDR3 coding sequence is TGTGCCAGTAGTGTCCCGGGACAGGGGGGGAGTCGTGGCTTT.

This clone was counted a single time. This chain links TRBV7-2 with TRBJ2-1; TRBD2 matches at 14 bases. Germline V gives CDR1 SGHTA, CDR2 FQGNSA. This CDR3 has 19 residues. V dropped 5 bases and J dropped 0; count of bases not matched to a gene: 9. The CDR3 nucleotides read TGTGCCAGCAGCGAACGGACTAGCGGGGGGCCGAGCTCCTACAATGAGCAGTTCTTC. It encodes CASSERTSGGPSSYNEQFF.

The rearrangement joins TRBV18 to TRBJ1-6, with 8 positions matching TRBD1. V shed 4 bases, J shed 2 bases, and the junction held 1 base outside the gene matches. This CDR3 region has 15 residues. Germline V gene sequence: CDR1 KGHSH, CDR2 LQKENI. CDR3 sequence reads: CASSQTGAYNSPLHF. CDR3 nucleotides: TGTGCCAGCTCACAGACAGGGGCCTATAATTCACCCCTCCACTTT.

This chain links TRBV4-1 with TRBJ2-3; D unresolved. CDR3 length: 13 amino acids. Deletions cut 0 bases from V and 6 bases from J, with 7 bases between. Germline V gene lookup returns CDR1 MGHRA and CDR2 YSYEKL. The CDR3 DNA follows: TGCGCCAGCAGCCAAGATTACTTTGATACGCAGTATTTT. Translation gives CASSQDYFDTQYF.

This chain links TRBV5-8 with TRBJ1-1; D perhaps matches TRBD1 (5 bases). Trimming pared 6 bases from V and 1 base from J, leaving 7 bases between. The CDR3 covers 12 residues. In germline, CDR1 is SGHTS, CDR2 YDEGEE. CDR3 bases: TGTGCCAGCATCGGGGGGAACACTGAAGCTTTCTTT. Translation gives CASIGGNTEAFF. The full variable domain, its missing parts supplied by reference TRBV5-8 and TRBJ1-1, is EAGVTQSPTHLIKTRGQQATLRCSPISGHTSVYWYQQALGLGLQFLLWYDEGEERNRGNFPPRFSGRQFPNYSSELNVNALELEDSALYLCASIGGNTEAFFGQGTRLTVV.

The table lists this clone with a count of one. The chain's CDR3 is CASRGLAGAPSYNEQFF. CDR3 nucleotide sequence: TGTGCCAGTAGAGGACTAGCGGGGGCACCTTCCTACAATGAGCAGTTCTTC. The J gene is TRBJ2-1, the V gene TRBV19, with 13 bases identical to TRBD2. CDR1 and CDR2 (germline): LNHDA, SQIVND (reference sequence). This CDR3 contains 17 residues. V dropped 6 bases and J dropped 1; count of bases not matched to a gene: 6.

This chain joins TRBV9 and TRBJ1-6; tentative D call: TRBD1 (5 bases). Per the germline V gene, CDR1 is SGDLS and CDR2 is YYNGEE. This CDR3 contains 18 residues. V shed 3 bases and J shed 0 bases, with 16 bases lying between them. CDR3 nucleotides: TGTGCCAGCAGCGCCGTTGGGGCAGGTGGCTCCTATAATTCACCCCTCCACTTT. Protein sequence: CASSAVGAGGSYNSPLHF. The whole variable domain, remainder taken from reference TRBV9 and TRBJ1-6, is DSGVTQTPKHLITATGQRVTLRCSPRSGDLSVYWYQQSLDQGLQFLIQYYNGEERAKGNILERFSAQQFPDLHSELNLSSLELGDSALYFCASSAVGAGGSYNSPLHFGNGTRLTVT.

The V call is TRBV4-1, the J call TRBJ1-2; a possible D gene is TRBD1 (6 bases). Germline values: CDR1 MGHRA, CDR2 YSYEKL. This CDR3 has 16 residues. V shed 0 bases and J shed 7 bases, with 18 bases lying between them. The CDR3 sequence is CASSQDSQSAGAGYTF. The CDR3 bases are TGCGCCAGCAGCCAAGATTCCCAAAGTGCGGGGGCTGGCTACACCTTC.

The chain couples TRBV5-6 to TRBJ2-2; D is unresolved. Germline V lookup: CDR1 SGHDT, CDR2 YYEEEE. The CDR3 loop spans 12 amino acids. The V end lost 1 base, the J end lost 6 bases, and 4 bases lay between the germline ends. The DNA of the CDR3 is TGTGCCAGCAGCTTGTGGCCCGGGGAGCTGTTTTTT. This gives the protein CASSLWPGELFF.